This TCR beta chain was found in a study of blood T cell repertoires in COVID-19. Whole-study context: Some COVID-19 samples were acute and others convalescent; all came from the United States, Italy and Spain. Sample material is recorded as cDNA or gDNA derived from T cells, B-cell-depleted T cells, or PBMCs.

The sample holds many counts of this clone. Original processing methods: Reference gene primer amplification in the assay estimated nucleated cell counts. This table comes from immunoSEQ multiplex PCR, and its TCRdb copy is limited to in-frame clones, with some not included. D and trimming come from the DNA, and the V and J calls and clone size come from that table. The sample holds some 240,000 clones, about nine tenths seen once. V lost 2 bases to trimming and J lost 0 bases; unmatched junction nucleotides: 6. This CDR3 comprises 18 residues. Germline assignment: CDR1 LGHNA and CDR2 YNFKEQ. The receptor comes from a man aged 60 to 69 who had recovered from COVID-19. Source material: peripheral blood. This chain connects TRBV4-2 to TRBJ2-6; TRBD2 aligns across 8 bases. The CDR3 region has the DNA TGTGCCAGCAGCCAACCAGCGGGGGTAAACTCTGGGGCCAACGTCCTGACTTTC. It codes for CASSQPAGVNSGANVLTF.